Each of the 9 T cell receptor beta chains below was sequenced from the same sample in a study of blood T cell repertoires in COVID-19. Libraries were prepared by immunoSEQ multiplex PCR; TCRdb keeps only in-frame clonotypes and omits some of them. The table includes just over 300,000 clones, 85% to 90% detected once. The sample comprised PBMCs or T cells enriched from blood (not recorded which). These receptor sequences come from a man aged 25 to 45 who had recovered from COVID-19.

This chain links TRBV4-1 with TRBJ2-7; TRBD1 matches 8 bases. The germline V gene encodes CDR1 MGHRA and CDR2 YSYEKL. V gave up 1 base and J gave up 1 base; unmatched junction bases: 6. The CDR3 totals 16 residues. This CDR3 is CASSQGTGGFSYEQYF. The DNA of the CDR3 is TGCGCCAGCAGCCAAGGTACAGGGGGTTTTTCCTACGAGCAGTACTTC.

This chain uses TRBV7-2 with TRBJ2-7; no definite D call. Germline V CDR1 and CDR2: SGHTA, FQGNSA. This CDR3 spans 13 amino acids. Trimming took 5 bases from V and 5 from J, leaving 13 bases between them. The CDR3 spells CASSNGPPNEQYF. The CDR3 region has the DNA TGTGCCAGCAGCAATGGGCCCCCCAACGAGCAGTACTTC.

The V and J genes are TRBV3-1 (or the pseudogene TRBV3-2) and TRBJ2-3; possibly TRBD1 for D (5 bases). CDR3 length equals 17 residues. Germline-derived CDR1 and CDR2 are LGHDT and YNNKEL (reference sequence). With 1 base removed from V and 2 bases from J, the gap between germline ends came to 16 bases. The CDR3 spells CASSQVGGAPNTDTQYF. CDR3 DNA: TGTGCCAGCAGCCAAGTAGGTGGGGCACCGAACACAGATACGCAGTATTTT.

The chain carries TRBV15 and TRBJ2-3, with 7 nucleotides matching TRBD2. V shed 2 bases, J shed 4 bases, and the junction held 12 bases outside the gene matches. Germline lookup yields CDR1 LNHNV and CDR2 YYDKDF (reference sequence). The CDR3 has 17 amino acids. CDR3 DNA: TGTGCCACCAGCAGAACCCTAGGCGGGAGTTCATCAGATACGCAGTATTTT. Its translation is CATSRTLGGSSSDTQYF.

A few counts support this clone. J is TRBJ1-2 and V is TRBV7-6; 8 bases line up with TRBD1. Germline assignment: CDR1 SGHVS and CDR2 FNYEAQ. The ends lost 3 bases at V and 7 bases at J; junction bases unmatched: 10. This CDR3 spans 15 amino acids. The CDR3 reads CASSFSTGGDSGYTF. The CDR3 coding sequence is TGTGCCAGCAGCTTTAGTACAGGGGGGGATAGTGGCTACACCTTC.

The rearrangement uses TRBV5-1 and TRBJ2-6, with a weak D call TRBD2 (7 bases). From germline, CDR1 is SGHRS and CDR2 YFSETQ. Trimming took off 7 bases at V and 0 bases at J, with 11 bases between the two ends. The CDR3 is 15 amino acids. The CDR3 is CASAGALSGANVLTF. CDR3 bases: TGCGCCAGCGCGGGGGCCCTCTCTGGGGCCAACGTCCTGACTTTC. Supplemented by reference TRBV5-1 and TRBJ2-6, the full variable domain reads KAGVTQTPRYLIKTRGQQVTLSCSPISGHRSVSWYQQTPGQGLQFLFEYFSETQRNKGNFPGRFSGRQFSNSRSEMNVSTLELGDSALYLCASAGALSGANVLTFGAGSRLTVL.

The chain joins TRBV18 to TRBJ1-2; the D is unclear. The CDR3 runs 13 residues. V was clipped by 3 bases and J by 3 bases, with 8 bases between them. Germline CDR1 reads KGHSH; CDR2 reads LQKENI. DNA of the CDR3: TGTGCCAGCTCACCGGGCAGTTACTATGGCTACACCTTC. As protein: CASSPGSYYGYTF.

This chain links TRBV11-2 with TRBJ1-1, with D hard to call. CDR1 is SGHAT and CDR2 is FQNNGV in the germline V gene. V lost 3 bases to trimming and J lost 1 base, with 18 bases between them. CDR3 size: 17 residues. In nucleotides, the CDR3 is TGTGCCAGCAGCTTGACCCTCCAGACACTGCGGAACACTGAAGCTTTCTTT. Amino acid sequence: CASSLTLQTLRNTEAFF.

The V and J genes are TRBV19 and TRBJ2-3; weak D call: TRBD1 (6 bases). Trimming pared 3 bases from V and 2 bases from J, leaving 12 bases between. The CDR3 is 15 residues long. Germline V CDR1 and CDR2: LNHDA, SQIVND (reference sequence). The CDR3 loop is CASSMGTGITDTQYF. CDR3 DNA sequence: TGTGCCAGTAGTATGGGTACAGGGATCACAGATACGCAGTATTTT.